The 25 T cell receptor beta chains below come from one sample, sequenced in a study of blood T cell repertoires in COVID-19. This table comes from immunoSEQ multiplex PCR, and its TCRdb copy is limited to in-frame clones, with some not included. The sample records some 170,000 clones, 85% being singletons. Sequenced: peripheral blood. The receptors originated from a middle-aged man with acute or convalescent COVID-19.

The chain carries TRBV7-3 and TRBJ1-2, with D unclear. Germline-derived CDR1 and CDR2 are SGHTA and FQGTGA. This CDR3 has 14 amino acids. The V and J ends lost 4 bases and 5 bases respectively, with 14 bases between them. The CDR3 sequence: CASSSPGADYGYTF. The CDR3 region has the DNA TGTGCCAGCAGCTCGCCTGGAGCTGATTATGGCTACACCTTC.

The genes are TRBV3-1 (or the pseudogene TRBV3-2) and TRBJ1-1; TRBD1 might be the D (6 bases). Between the trimmed V and J ends, which lost 1 base and 0 bases, there was a span of 12 bases. The V gene's germline CDR1 is LGHDT and CDR2 YNNKEL (reference sequence). This CDR3 contains 16 residues. The CDR3 protein is CASSQGDRLMNTEAFF. The CDR3 DNA is TGTGCCAGCAGCCAAGGTGACAGGCTCATGAACACTGAAGCTTTCTTT.

This sequence joins TRBV29-1 and TRBJ1-1; no definite D call. The CDR3 has 10 amino acids. CDR1 is SQVTM, CDR2 ANQGSEA, per germline. V was pared by 5 bases and J by 4 bases, with 5 bases between. The CDR3 protein is CSVLFTEAFF. The CDR3 DNA is TGCAGCGTTCTGTTCACTGAAGCTTTCTTT.

The chain links TRBV4-3 to TRBJ1-4; the D is unclear. Trimming removed 0 bases at V and 7 bases at J, with 12 bases between. The CDR3 spans 15 residues. Looked up from germline, CDR1 is LGHNA and CDR2 is YSLEER. The CDR3 sequence: CASSQDNLRGEKLFF. The CDR3 bases are TGCGCCAGCAGCCAAGACAATCTGCGGGGTGAAAAACTGTTTTTT.

The rearrangement joins TRBV5-1 to TRBJ1-1; no clear D gene. The germline CDR1 and CDR2 sequences are SGHRS and YFSETQ. The CDR3 consists of 13 residues. The V end was cut by 2 bases, the J end by 3 bases, with 8 bases between. The CDR3 DNA is TGCGCCAGCAGCTTTTCACGGGACACTGAAGCTTTCTTT. This gives the protein CASSFSRDTEAFF.

DNA of the CDR3: TGTGCCAGCCAGGGGCGGACTGAAGCTTTCTTT. Protein: CASQGRTEAFF. The chain employs TRBV2 and TRBJ1-1; D is possibly TRBD1 (6 bases). The germline gives CDR1 SNHLY, CDR2 FYNNEI. V lost 8 bases to trimming and J lost 5 bases, with 9 bases between them. The CDR3 consists of 11 residues. Looking up the rest from reference TRBV2 and TRBJ1-1 gives the full variable domain: EPEVTQTPSHQVTQMGQEVILRCVPISNHLYFYWYRQILGQKVEFLVSFYNNEISEKSEIFDDQFSVERPDGSNFTLKIRSTKLEDSAMYFCASQGRTEAFFGQGTRLTVV.

The genes are TRBV9 and TRBJ1-4, with D possibly TRBD1 on 5 matching bases. The CDR3 spans 16 residues. Per germline, CDR1 SGDLS and CDR2 YYNGEE. V shed 3 bases and J shed 4 bases, with 16 bases lying between them. The CDR3 protein is CASSAPGTVINEKLFF. DNA for the CDR3: TGTGCCAGCAGCGCTCCCGGGACTGTGATTAATGAAAAACTGTTTTTT.

The chain links TRBV9 to TRBJ2-7; 8 nucleotides line up with TRBD1. V shed 4 bases and J 5 bases; nucleotides not matched to a gene: 5. CDR3 length: 13 residues. CDR1 is SGDLS, CDR2 YYNGEE, per germline. The CDR3 nucleotides read TGTGCCAGCAGCAAACAGGGGGTAGACGAGCAGTACTTC. Translated, it gives CASSKQGVDEQYF.

The genes are TRBV11-2 and TRBJ2-7; 7 nucleotides line up with TRBD1. The V gene's germline CDR1 is SGHAT and CDR2 FQNNGV. V dropped 4 bases and J dropped 3; count of bases not matched to a gene: 6. The CDR3 is 14 residues long. CDR3 in amino acids: CASSSTGVYYEQYF. CDR3 DNA sequence: TGTGCCAGCAGCTCCACAGGGGTCTACTACGAGCAGTACTTC.

The chain carries TRBV6-1 and TRBJ2-7; D gene unclear. Germline CDR1 MNHNS, CDR2 SASEGT. V was shortened by 1 base and J by 2 bases, with 6 bases between the two germline ends. The length of the CDR3 is 13 residues. Here the CDR3 reads CASSEVTAYEQYF. The CDR3 bases are TGTGCCAGCAGTGAAGTGACTGCCTACGAGCAGTACTTC.

This clone showed up just once. The J gene is TRBJ2-7, the V gene TRBV5-1, with unresolved D. CDR3 length: 11 residues. V shed 7 bases and J shed 6 bases, with 11 bases lying between them. Looked up from germline, CDR1 is SGHRS and CDR2 is YFSETQ. This chain's CDR3 is CASSISGEQYF. The DNA of the CDR3 is TGCGCCAGCTCTATCTCGGGCGAGCAGTACTTC.

The chain recombines TRBV9 with TRBJ2-1; 9 bases fit TRBD1. With V trimmed by 4 bases and J by 8 bases, 7 bases remained unmatched. This CDR3 has 14 residues. Germline V gives CDR1 SGDLS, CDR2 YYNGEE. The CDR3 region is CASSLGQGYDEQFF. Written as DNA, the CDR3 is TGTGCCAGCAGCTTAGGACAGGGGTACGATGAGCAGTTCTTC.

As regards this clone: Mismatch with germline at one junction end may stem from a read error. This sequence joins TRBV7-7 and TRBJ2-7; 7 nucleotides match TRBD2. This CDR3 spans 14 amino acids. From germline, CDR1 is SSHAT and CDR2 FNYEAQ (reference sequence). The CDR3 nucleotides read TGTGCTAGCAGCCCCCCCGGGGGGTCCTACGAGCAGTACTTC. This codes for CASSPPGGSYEQYF.

The chain has TRBV5-4 and TRBJ2-3; 7 nucleotides align to TRBD2. Looked up from germline, CDR1 is SGHNT and CDR2 is YYREEE (reference sequence). This CDR3 contains 16 residues. V shed 4 bases and J 3 bases; nucleotides not matched to a gene: 11. CDR3 nucleotide sequence: TGTGCCAGCAGCGTCAAGCGGGGTACGGAGACAGATACGCAGTATTTT. Encoded protein: CASSVKRGTETDTQYF.

The chain employs TRBV9 and TRBJ1-6; possible D gene TRBD1, 5 bases. The V gene's germline CDR1 is SGDLS and CDR2 YYNGEE. Trimming took off 0 bases at V and 7 bases at J, with 17 bases between the two ends. The CDR3 contains 17 residues. This chain's CDR3 is CASSVEGTPTINSPLHF. The CDR3 DNA is TGTGCCAGCAGCGTAGAGGGGACTCCCACTATCAATTCACCCCTCCACTTT.

A few counts support this clone. The V call is TRBV30, the J call TRBJ1-1; weak D call: TRBD1 (5 bases). Trimming cost V 1 base and J 1 base, with 10 bases left between them. The germline V gene has CDR1 GTSNPN and CDR2 SVGIG (reference sequence). CDR3 length equals 14 residues. This CDR3 is CAWSGQWENTEAFF. CDR3 in DNA: TGTGCCTGGAGTGGACAGTGGGAGAACACTGAAGCTTTCTTT.

The chain combines TRBV2 with TRBJ2-7; D gene unclear. From germline, CDR1 is SNHLY and CDR2 FYNNEI. V shed 6 bases and J shed 3 bases, with 12 bases lying between them. The CDR3 totals 13 residues. The CDR3 is CASSPPLGYEQYF. CDR3 nucleotide sequence: TGTGCCAGCAGCCCCCCTCTCGGCTACGAGCAGTACTTC. Variable domain in full (rest from reference TRBV2 and TRBJ2-7): EPEVTQTPSHQVTQMGQEVILRCVPISNHLYFYWYRQILGQKVEFLVSFYNNEISEKSEIFDDQFSVERPDGSNFTLKIRSTKLEDSAMYFCASSPPLGYEQYFGPGTRLTVT.

The CDR3 reads CSVPAGTANTEAFF. The CDR3 region has the DNA TGCAGCGTCCCAGCCGGGACAGCAAACACTGAAGCTTTCTTT. V is TRBV29-1 and J is TRBJ1-1; 7 bases fit TRBD1. V shed 6 bases and J 2 bases; nucleotides not matched to a gene: 9. Germline V gene sequence: CDR1 SQVTM, CDR2 ANQGSEA. This CDR3 region has 14 residues.

The chain carries TRBV30 and TRBJ1-1; the match to TRBD1 covers 7 bases. Germline V gives CDR1 GTSNPN, CDR2 SVGIG (reference sequence). V trimming: 3 bases; J trimming: 1 base; junction bases outside the gene matches: 8. The CDR3 runs 15 residues. CDR3: CAWRPTRTGNTEAFF. Written as DNA, the CDR3 is TGTGCCTGGAGACCAACCCGGACAGGGAACACTGAAGCTTTCTTT.

V usage is TRBV6-5 and J usage is TRBJ1-6; D may be TRBD1 (6 bases). There are 15 residues in the CDR3. Per germline, CDR1 MNHEY and CDR2 SVGAGI. V was clipped by 1 base and J by 5 bases, with 9 bases between them. The CDR3 loop reads CASSYYGQNNSPLHF. CDR3 coding DNA: TGTGCCAGCAGTTACTATGGACAGAATAATTCACCCCTCCACTTT.

This clone showed up just once. The chain carries TRBV7-8 and TRBJ1-3, with a weak D call TRBD1 (6 bases). This CDR3 is built from 15 residues. Trimming cost V 4 bases and J 0 bases, with 10 bases left between them. CDR1 is SGHVS, CDR2 FQNEAQ, per germline. The CDR3 nucleotides read TGTGCCAGCAGCTATCCAGGGGTCTCTGGAAACACCATATATTTT. Translated, it gives CASSYPGVSGNTIYF.

This chain links TRBV12-3 or TRBV12-4 with TRBJ2-7, with D perhaps matching TRBD2 (6 bases). The CDR3 spans 13 residues. V lost 3 bases, J lost 5 bases, and 11 bases lay in between. CDR3 sequence: CASSFGPGDEQYF. The CDR3 DNA is TGTGCCAGCAGTTTTGGGCCGGGGGACGAGCAGTACTTC.

This chain connects TRBV28 to TRBJ2-1; 10 bases agree with TRBD1. The CDR3 runs 17 residues. Germline-derived CDR1 and CDR2 are MDHEN and SYDVKM. The ends lost 7 bases at V and 1 base at J; junction bases unmatched: 10. The DNA of the CDR3 is TGTGCCAGCAAAAACCCCGGGACAGGGGTATCCTACAATGAGCAGTTCTTC. Translated: CASKNPGTGVSYNEQFF.

This clone was recorded only once. CDR3: CASGGASYNEQFF. The CDR3 DNA follows: TGTGCCAGCGGGGGGGCCTCCTACAATGAGCAGTTCTTC. J is TRBJ2-1 and V is TRBV14, with D possibly TRBD2 on 7 matching bases. The CDR3 has 13 amino acids. Trimming shortened V by 8 bases and J by 0 bases, and 8 bases separated the two germline ends. In germline, CDR1 is SGHDN, CDR2 FVKESK.

The chain carries TRBV5-1 and TRBJ1-1; TRBD1 agrees at 7 bases. Per the germline V gene, CDR1 is SGHRS and CDR2 is YFSETQ. The CDR3 runs 15 residues. The trim removed 0 bases at V and 3 bases at J, leaving 5 bases unmatched. This chain's CDR3 is CASSLAGGGYTEAFF. As DNA, the CDR3 is TGCGCCAGCAGCTTGGCCGGAGGGGGCTACACTGAAGCTTTCTTT.